This is a list of T cell receptor beta chains from one sample in a study of graft-versus-host responses after intestinal transplantation. What these receptors recognize is not known. TCRdb keeps only in-frame clones here, not all; method: immunoSEQ multiplex PCR. The sample includes about 39,000 clones, more than 85% of them seen just once. The sequenced sample was unstimulated CD8+ T cells sorted from spleen or lymph node cells, obtained before transplant. The source of these receptors is a human donor who was the organ donor for an intestinal transplant. CDR3s include the opening cysteine and the closing phenylalanine or tryptophan.

CASSFSVSDTEAFF	TRBV6-6	TRBJ1-1
CASSTGTARRGTDTQYF	TRBV5-8	TRBJ2-3
CASSQYGATYNEQFF	TRBV14	TRBJ2-1
CASSPIPPPGVEETQYF	TRBV27	TRBJ2-5
CASSEARTGWPGNTIYF	TRBV6-1	TRBJ1-3
CASSLGISYEQYF	TRBV28	TRBJ2-7
CASSLETGSYEQYF	TRBV27	TRBJ2-7
CASSDNTGELFF	TRBV7-9	TRBJ2-2
CASSQVGREVAYEQYF	TRBV4-2	NA
CSVRTGTGELFF	TRBV29-1	TRBJ2-2
CASRPTTGPPEAFF	TRBV14	TRBJ1-1
CASSMAGEDEQYF	TRBV19	TRBJ2-7
CASSSWLGGRYEQYF	TRBV28	TRBJ2-7
CASSQTGYGYTF	TRBV9	TRBJ1-2
CASSLAGGDRNTEAFF	TRBV7-9	TRBJ1-1
CAISEGGSRYF	TRBV10-3	TRBJ2-3
CASRVGKTYEQYF	TRBV6-1	TRBJ2-7
CASSSSFIAGTRNEQFF	TRBV7-9	TRBJ2-1
CASSATSGRAANEQFF	TRBV28	TRBJ2-1
CASRGRADRAYEQYF	TRBV10-2	TRBJ2-7
CASSPRGAAKDTEAFF	TRBV13	TRBJ1-1
CASSPLFSGRMNTEAFF	TRBV18	TRBJ1-1
CASSQLAGGTYEQYF	TRBV4-3	TRBJ2-7
CASSMKGRGSNQPQHF	TRBV28	TRBJ1-5
CASSLVYGTGDTDTQYF	TRBV7-2	TRBJ2-3
CASSRPGPTLLKNIQYF	TRBV7-2	TRBJ2-4
CASSLYSTDTQYF	TRBV5-4	TRBJ2-3
CASSLAGQAKQETQYF	TRBV5-8	TRBJ2-5
CSVEGVGGSRPYEQYF	TRBV29-1	TRBJ2-7
CASSLASGRLGYNEQFF	TRBV7-6	TRBJ2-1
CASSYRWDYGYTF	TRBV6-5	TRBJ1-2
CAIGGTDPYNEQFF	TRBV10-3	TRBJ2-1
CASSYLSTGKTEAFF	TRBV6-5	TRBJ1-1
CASARDRGPYEQYF	TRBV4-1	TRBJ2-7
CASSQGQDLYGYTF	TRBV4-3	TRBJ1-2
CASSIDWFSNQPQHF	TRBV19	TRBJ1-5
CASSASRGMNTEAFF	TRBV4-3	TRBJ1-1
CASSQETALYGYTF	TRBV4-1	TRBJ1-2
CASSPWWEGPYNEQFF	TRBV28	TRBJ2-1
CASSLIIEDRANYEQYF	TRBV11-3	TRBJ2-7
CASSLGTGGYEQYF	TRBV28	TRBJ2-7
CASSFGVWGDLDEQYF	TRBV27	TRBJ2-7
CASSLAGWETQYF	TRBV27	TRBJ2-5
CASSIRDGGFEQYF	TRBV7-7	TRBJ2-7
CASSSGRVYGYTF	TRBV19	TRBJ1-2
CASSFGQEKLFF	TRBV13	TRBJ1-4
CASSTQLANEQFF	TRBV5-4	TRBJ2-1
CASTERGGFQETQYF	TRBV4-1	TRBJ2-5
CASSLWVAYEQYF	TRBV28	TRBJ2-7
CSVEASGLYNEQFF	TRBV29-1	TRBJ2-1
CASSRYDEQFF	TRBV5-4	TRBJ2-1
CASSITSTDTQYF	TRBV27	TRBJ2-3
CATGLAGELNTGELFF	TRBV10-3	TRBJ2-2
CASSPDGDYNEQFF	TRBV6-6	TRBJ2-1
CASSSDGSSTDTQYF	TRBV6-5	TRBJ2-3
CASSSEDRADEKLFF	TRBV28	TRBJ1-4
CASRHGERTRQETQYF	TRBV25-1	TRBJ2-5